This TCR beta chain was documented in a study of T cell changes during pregnancy in multiple sclerosis. Germline V gives CDR1 LNHDA, CDR2 SQIVND (reference sequence). The CDR3 is 14 amino acids. V lost 6 bases and J lost 3; bases outside the gene matches: 3. Profiling relied on immunoSEQ multiplex PCR, and the TCRdb table lists in-frame clones only, not all of them. The table includes roughly 110,000 clones, approximately 90% detected once. This receptor was obtained from a female donor with multiple sclerosis, enrolled in a pregnancy study. The chain has TRBV19 and TRBJ2-7; 12 bases agree with TRBD2. The sample in question was peripheral blood, obtained in the third trimester of pregnancy. CDR3 DNA sequence: TGTGCCAGTAGGATGACTAGCGGGAGCTACGAGCAGTACTTC. Its translation: CASRMTSGSYEQYF.